The source of this TCR beta chain is a study of T cell responses to AZD1222 COVID-19 vaccine. Sequencing was performed with immunoSEQ multiplex PCR; in TCRdb, only in-frame clones are kept and a portion is missing. The table has about 150,000 clones, 75% to 90% seen once. Recipients boosted at about 4 weeks or about 12 weeks are pooled. Overall study findings and caveats: The study reported that nearly half of spike-specific TCRs target unmutated variant regions.

To note about this clone: Its antigen remains unidentified.

The TCR sequence derives from an adult who received the AZD1222 COVID-19 vaccine. Sequencing used peripheral blood, obtained 28 days after the second AZD1222 dose.

The CDR3 region has the DNA TGCGCCAGCAGCCAAGATGCGGGAGCCCCGTACAATGAGCAGTTCTTC. This codes for CASSQDAGAPYNEQFF. This rearrangement joins TRBV4-3 to TRBJ2-1, with 7 bases lining up with TRBD2. This CDR3 is built from 16 residues. Germline CDR1 is LGHNA and CDR2 is YSLEER. The V and J ends lost 0 bases and 4 bases, in that order; junction bases with no gene match: 6.